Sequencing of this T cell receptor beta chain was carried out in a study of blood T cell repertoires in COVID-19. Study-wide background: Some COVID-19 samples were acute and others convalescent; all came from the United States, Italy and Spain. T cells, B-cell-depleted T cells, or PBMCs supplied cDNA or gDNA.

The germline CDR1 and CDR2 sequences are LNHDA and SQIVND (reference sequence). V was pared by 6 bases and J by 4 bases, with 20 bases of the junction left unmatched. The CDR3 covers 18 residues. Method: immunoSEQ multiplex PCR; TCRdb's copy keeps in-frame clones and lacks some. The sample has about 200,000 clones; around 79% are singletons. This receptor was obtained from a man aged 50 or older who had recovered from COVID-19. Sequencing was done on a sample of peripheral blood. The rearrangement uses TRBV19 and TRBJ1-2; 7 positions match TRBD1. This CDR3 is CASRERTGTRVTVYGYTF. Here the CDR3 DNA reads TGTGCCAGTAGGGAGAGGACAGGTACGAGGGTGACGGTCTATGGCTACACCTTC.